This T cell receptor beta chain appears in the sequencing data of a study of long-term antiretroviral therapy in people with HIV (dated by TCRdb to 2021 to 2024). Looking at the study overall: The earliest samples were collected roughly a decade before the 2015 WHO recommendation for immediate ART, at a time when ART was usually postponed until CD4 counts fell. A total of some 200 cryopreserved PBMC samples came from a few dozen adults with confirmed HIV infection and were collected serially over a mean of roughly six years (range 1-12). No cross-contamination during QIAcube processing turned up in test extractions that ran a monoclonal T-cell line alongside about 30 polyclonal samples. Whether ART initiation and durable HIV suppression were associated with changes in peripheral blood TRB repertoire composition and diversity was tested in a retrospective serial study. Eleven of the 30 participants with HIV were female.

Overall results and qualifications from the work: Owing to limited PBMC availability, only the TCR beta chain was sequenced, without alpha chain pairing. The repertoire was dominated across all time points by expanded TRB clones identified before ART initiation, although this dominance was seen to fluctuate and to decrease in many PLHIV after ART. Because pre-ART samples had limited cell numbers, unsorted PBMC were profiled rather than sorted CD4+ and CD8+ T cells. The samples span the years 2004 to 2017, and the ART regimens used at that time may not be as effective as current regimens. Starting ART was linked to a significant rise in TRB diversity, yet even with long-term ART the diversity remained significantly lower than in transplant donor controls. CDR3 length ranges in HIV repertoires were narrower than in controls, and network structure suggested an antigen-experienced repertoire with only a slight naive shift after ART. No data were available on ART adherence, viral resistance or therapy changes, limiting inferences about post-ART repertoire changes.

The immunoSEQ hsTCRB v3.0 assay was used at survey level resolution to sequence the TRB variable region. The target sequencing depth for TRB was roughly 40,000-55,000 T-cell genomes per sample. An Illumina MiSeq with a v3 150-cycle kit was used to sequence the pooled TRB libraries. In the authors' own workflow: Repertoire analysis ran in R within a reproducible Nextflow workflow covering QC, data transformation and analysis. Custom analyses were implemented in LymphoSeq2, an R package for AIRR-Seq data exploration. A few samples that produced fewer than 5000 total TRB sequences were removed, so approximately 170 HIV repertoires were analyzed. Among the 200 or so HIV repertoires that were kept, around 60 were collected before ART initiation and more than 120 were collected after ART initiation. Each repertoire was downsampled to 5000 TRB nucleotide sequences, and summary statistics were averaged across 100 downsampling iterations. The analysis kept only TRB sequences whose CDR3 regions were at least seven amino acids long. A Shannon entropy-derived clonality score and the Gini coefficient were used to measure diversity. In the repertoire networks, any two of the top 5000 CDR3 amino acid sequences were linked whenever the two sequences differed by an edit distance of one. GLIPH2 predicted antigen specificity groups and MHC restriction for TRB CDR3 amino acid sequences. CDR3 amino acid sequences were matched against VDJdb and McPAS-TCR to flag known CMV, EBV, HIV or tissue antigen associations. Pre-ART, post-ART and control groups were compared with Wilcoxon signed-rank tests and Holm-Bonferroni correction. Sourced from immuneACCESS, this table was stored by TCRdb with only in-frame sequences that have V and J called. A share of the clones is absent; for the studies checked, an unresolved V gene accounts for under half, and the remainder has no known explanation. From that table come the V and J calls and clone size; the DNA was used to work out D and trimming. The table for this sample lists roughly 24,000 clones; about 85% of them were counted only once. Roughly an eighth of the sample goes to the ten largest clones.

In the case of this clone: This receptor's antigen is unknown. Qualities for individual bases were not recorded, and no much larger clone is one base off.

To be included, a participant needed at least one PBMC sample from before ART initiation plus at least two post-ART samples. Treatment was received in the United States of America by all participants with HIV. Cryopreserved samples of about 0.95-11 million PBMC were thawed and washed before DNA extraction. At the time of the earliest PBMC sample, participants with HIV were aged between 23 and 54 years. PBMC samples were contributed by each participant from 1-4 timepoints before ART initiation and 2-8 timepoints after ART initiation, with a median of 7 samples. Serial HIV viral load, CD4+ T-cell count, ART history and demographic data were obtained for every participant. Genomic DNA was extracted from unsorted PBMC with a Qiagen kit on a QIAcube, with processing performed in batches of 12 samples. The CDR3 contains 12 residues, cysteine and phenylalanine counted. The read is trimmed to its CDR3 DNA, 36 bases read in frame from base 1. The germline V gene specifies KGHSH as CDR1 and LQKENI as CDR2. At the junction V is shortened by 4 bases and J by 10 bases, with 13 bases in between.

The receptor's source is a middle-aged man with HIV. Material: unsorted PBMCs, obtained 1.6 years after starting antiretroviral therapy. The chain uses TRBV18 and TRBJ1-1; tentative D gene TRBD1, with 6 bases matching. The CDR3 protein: CASSQDGGGAFF. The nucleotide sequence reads TGTGCCAGCTCACAGGATGGAGGGGGAGCTTTCTTT.